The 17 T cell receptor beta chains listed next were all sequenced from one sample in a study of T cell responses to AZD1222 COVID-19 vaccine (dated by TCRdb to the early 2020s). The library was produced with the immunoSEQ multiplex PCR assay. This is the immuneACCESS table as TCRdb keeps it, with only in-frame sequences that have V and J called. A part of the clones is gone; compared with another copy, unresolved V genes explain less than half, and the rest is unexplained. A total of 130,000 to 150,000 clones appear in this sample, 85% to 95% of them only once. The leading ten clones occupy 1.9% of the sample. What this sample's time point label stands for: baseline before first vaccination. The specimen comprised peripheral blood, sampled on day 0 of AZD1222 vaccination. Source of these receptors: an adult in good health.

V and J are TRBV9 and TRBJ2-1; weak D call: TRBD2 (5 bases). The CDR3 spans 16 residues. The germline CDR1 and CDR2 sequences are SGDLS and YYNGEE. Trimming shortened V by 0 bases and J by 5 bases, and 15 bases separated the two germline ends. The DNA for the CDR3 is TGTGCCAGCAGCGTAGTGAGTGGGGAGATTAACAATGAGCAGTTCTTC. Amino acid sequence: CASSVVSGEINNEQFF. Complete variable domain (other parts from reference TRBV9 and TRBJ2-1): DSGVTQTPKHLITATGQRVTLRCSPRSGDLSVYWYQQSLDQGLQFLIQYYNGEERAKGNILERFSAQQFPDLHSELNLSSLELGDSALYFCASSVVSGEINNEQFFGPGTRLTVL.

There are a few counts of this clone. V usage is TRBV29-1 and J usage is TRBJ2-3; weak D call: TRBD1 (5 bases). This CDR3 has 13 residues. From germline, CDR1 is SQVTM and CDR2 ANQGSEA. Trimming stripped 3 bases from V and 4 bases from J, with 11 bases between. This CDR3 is CSVDKGLPDTQYF. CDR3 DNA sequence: TGCAGCGTTGATAAGGGGCTGCCAGATACGCAGTATTTT.

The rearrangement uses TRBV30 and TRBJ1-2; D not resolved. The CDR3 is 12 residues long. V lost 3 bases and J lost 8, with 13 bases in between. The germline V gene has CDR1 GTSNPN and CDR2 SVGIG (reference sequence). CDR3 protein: CAWRSGIGGYTF. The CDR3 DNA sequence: TGTGCCTGGAGGTCCGGGATAGGCGGCTACACCTTC. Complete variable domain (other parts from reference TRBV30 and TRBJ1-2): SQTIHQWPATLVQPVGSPLSLECTVEGTSNPNLYWYRQAAGRGLQLLFYSVGIGQISSEVPQNLSASRPQDRQFILSSKKLLLSDSGFYLCAWRSGIGGYTFGSGTRLTVV.

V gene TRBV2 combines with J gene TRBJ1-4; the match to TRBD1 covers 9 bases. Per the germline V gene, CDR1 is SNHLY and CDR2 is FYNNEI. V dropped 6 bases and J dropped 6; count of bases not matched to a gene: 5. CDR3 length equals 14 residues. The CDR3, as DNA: TGTGCCAGCAGACGGGGACAGGGTTATGAAAAACTGTTTTTT. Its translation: CASRRGQGYEKLFF.

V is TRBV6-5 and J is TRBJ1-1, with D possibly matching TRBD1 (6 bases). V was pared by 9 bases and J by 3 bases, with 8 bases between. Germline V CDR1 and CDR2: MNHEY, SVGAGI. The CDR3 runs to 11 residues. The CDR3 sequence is CARRGYTEAFF. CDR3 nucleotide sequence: TGTGCCAGAAGGGGGTACACTGAAGCTTTCTTT.

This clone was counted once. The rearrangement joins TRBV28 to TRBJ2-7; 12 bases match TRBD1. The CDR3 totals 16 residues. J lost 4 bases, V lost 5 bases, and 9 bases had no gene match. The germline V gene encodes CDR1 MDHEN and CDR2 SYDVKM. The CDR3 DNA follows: TGTGCCAGCAGTACCCCATGGGACAGGGGGCCTTACGAGCAGTACTTC. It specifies CASSTPWDRGPYEQYF.

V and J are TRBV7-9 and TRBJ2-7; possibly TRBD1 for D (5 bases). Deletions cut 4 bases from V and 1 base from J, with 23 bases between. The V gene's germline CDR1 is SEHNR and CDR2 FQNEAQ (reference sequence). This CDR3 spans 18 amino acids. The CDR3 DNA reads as TGTGCCAGCAGCTCGGGCCAGAAAGGGGTTCCCGGTTCCTACGAGCAGTACTTC. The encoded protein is CASSSGQKGVPGSYEQYF.

CDR3 bases: TGTGCCAGCAGCTTGGTTCTCGGGACGGGACTAGCTCTTCACGAGCAGTACTTC. Amino acids: CASSLVLGTGLALHEQYF. The chain recombines TRBV5-8 with TRBJ2-7; TRBD2 agrees at 9 bases. Germline V gene lookup returns CDR1 SGHTS and CDR2 YDEGEE. CDR3 length equals 18 residues. Trimming removed 0 bases from V and 5 bases from J; junction bases left unmatched: 15.

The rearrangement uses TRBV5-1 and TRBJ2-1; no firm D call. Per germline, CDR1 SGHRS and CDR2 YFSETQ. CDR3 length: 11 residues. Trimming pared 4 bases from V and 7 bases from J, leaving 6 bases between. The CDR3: CASSILNEQFF. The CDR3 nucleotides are TGCGCCAGCAGCATCCTGAATGAGCAGTTCTTC.

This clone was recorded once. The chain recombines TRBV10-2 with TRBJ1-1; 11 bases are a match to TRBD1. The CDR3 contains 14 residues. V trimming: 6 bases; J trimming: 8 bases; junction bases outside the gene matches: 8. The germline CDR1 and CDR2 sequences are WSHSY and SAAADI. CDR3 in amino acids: CASSFAGQGGEAFF. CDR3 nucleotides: TGCGCCAGCAGCTTCGCGGGACAGGGGGGGGAAGCTTTCTTT.

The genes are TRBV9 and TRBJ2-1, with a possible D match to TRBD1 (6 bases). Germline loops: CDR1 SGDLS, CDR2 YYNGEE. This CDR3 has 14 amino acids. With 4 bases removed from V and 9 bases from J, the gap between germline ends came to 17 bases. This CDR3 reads CASSQGQGLGEQFF. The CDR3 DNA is TGTGCCAGCAGCCAGGGGCAGGGCTTGGGTGAGCAGTTCTTC.

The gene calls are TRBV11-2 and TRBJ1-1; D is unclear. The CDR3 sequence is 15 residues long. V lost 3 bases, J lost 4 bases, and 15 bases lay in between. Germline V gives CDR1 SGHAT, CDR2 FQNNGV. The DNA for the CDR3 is TGTGCCAGCAGCTTGTTAATTCACGGTTCCACTGAAGCTTTCTTT. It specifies CASSLLIHGSTEAFF.

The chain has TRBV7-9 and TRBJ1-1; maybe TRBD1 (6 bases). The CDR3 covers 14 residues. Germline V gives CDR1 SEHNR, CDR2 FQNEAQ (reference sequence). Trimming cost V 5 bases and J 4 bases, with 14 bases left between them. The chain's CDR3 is CASSPQGWGTEAFF. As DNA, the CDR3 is TGTGCCAGCAGCCCTCAGGGGTGGGGCACTGAAGCTTTCTTT.

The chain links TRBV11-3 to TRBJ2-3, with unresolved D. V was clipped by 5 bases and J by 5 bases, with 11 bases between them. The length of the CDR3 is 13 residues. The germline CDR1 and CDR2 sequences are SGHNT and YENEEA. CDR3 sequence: CASSTRTRDTQYF. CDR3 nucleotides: TGTGCCAGCAGCACCCGGACGCGAGATACGCAGTATTTT.

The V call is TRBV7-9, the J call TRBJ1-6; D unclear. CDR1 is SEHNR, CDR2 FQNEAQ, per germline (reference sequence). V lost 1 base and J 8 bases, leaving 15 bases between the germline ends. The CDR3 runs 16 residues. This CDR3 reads CASSLGVGSPYSPLHF. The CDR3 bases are TGTGCCAGCAGCTTAGGGGTAGGCTCCCCTTATTCACCCCTCCACTTT.

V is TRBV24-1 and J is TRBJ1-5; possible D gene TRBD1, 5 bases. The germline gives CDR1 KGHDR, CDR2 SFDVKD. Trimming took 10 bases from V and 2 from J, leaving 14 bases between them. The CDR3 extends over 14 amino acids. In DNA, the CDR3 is TGTGCCACGTGGGACGGGTGGGGCAATCAGCCCCAGCATTTT. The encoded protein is CATWDGWGNQPQHF.

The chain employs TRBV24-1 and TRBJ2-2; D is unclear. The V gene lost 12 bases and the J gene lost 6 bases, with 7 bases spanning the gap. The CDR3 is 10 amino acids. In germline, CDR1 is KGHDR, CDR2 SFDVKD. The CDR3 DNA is TGTGCCCCACACTCCGGGGAGCTGTTTTTT. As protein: CAPHSGELFF.